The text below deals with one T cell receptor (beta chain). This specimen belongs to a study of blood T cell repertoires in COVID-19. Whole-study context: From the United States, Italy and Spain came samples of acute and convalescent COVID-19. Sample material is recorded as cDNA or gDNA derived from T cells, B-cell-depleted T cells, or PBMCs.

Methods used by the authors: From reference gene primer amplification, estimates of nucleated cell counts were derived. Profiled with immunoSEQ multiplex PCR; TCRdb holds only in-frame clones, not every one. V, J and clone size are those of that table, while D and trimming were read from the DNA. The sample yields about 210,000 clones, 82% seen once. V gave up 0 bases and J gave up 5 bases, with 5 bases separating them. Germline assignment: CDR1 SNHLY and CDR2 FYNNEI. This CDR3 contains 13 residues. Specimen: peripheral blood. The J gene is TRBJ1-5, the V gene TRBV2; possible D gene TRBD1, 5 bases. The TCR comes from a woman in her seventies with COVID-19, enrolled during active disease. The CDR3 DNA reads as TGTGCCAGCAGTGAAGCCAGGGATCAGCCCCAGCATTTT. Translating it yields CASSEARDQPQHF.